Listed here are 10 T cell receptor beta chains from one sample, sequenced in a study of T-cell reconstitution after alpha-beta-depleted transplantation in children. This sample's TCRbeta library carried unique molecular identifier barcodes. TCRdb called the PCR reads again in MiXCR, with one record for every CDR3 protein. Of about 540,000 distinct CDR3 sequences listed, 18% are singletons. Sample: PBMCs from the stem cell graft donor, taken from the stem cell graft. The source is a human donor who donated a stem cell graft to a child with acute lymphoblastic leukemia.

This rearrangement joins TRBV20-1 to TRBJ1-1; TRBD1 might be the D (6 bases). V lost 3 bases, J lost 1 base, and 15 bases lay in between. CDR1 is DFQATT and CDR2 is SNEGSKA in the germline V gene (reference sequence). The CDR3 runs to 15 residues. The CDR3 spells CSASRYTGWNTEAFF. For the CDR3, the DNA is TGCAGTGCTAGCCGGTATACAGGGTGGAACACTGAAGCTTTCTTT.

This clonotype was seen at least ten times. The chain uses TRBV25-1 and TRBJ2-7, with D possibly TRBD1 on 6 matching bases. This CDR3 comprises 14 residues. V lost 3 bases, J lost 3 bases, and 12 bases lay in between. The V gene's germline CDR1 is MGHDK and CDR2 SYGVNS. This chain's CDR3 is CASSDEVRGYEQYF. For the CDR3, the DNA is TGTGCCAGCAGTGATGAGGTCAGGGGCTACGAGCAGTACTTC.

This clonotype was observed many times. The chain is built from TRBV5-1 and TRBJ2-1, with TRBD2 matching 9 bases. Germline V gene sequence: CDR1 SGHRS, CDR2 YFSETQ. The CDR3 consists of 15 residues. V lost 0 bases to trimming and J lost 8 bases; unmatched junction nucleotides: 6. CDR3 region: CASSLAAGGVDEQFF. The CDR3 bases are TGCGCCAGCAGCTTGGCGGCGGGAGGGGTGGATGAGCAGTTCTTC. Combining the CDR3 with reference TRBV5-1 and TRBJ2-1 gives the whole variable domain KAGVTQTPRYLIKTRGQQVTLSCSPISGHRSVSWYQQTPGQGLQFLFEYFSETQRNKGNFPGRFSGRQFSNSRSEMNVSTLELGDSALYLCASSLAAGGVDEQFFGPGTRLTVL.

The chain joins TRBV12-3 or TRBV12-4 to TRBJ2-7; either TRBD1 or TRBD2 may supply D (5 bases each). The CDR3 covers 13 residues. V lost 3 bases, J lost 6 bases, and 12 bases lay in between. CDR3 sequence reads: CASSFGTHSEQYF. In DNA form, the CDR3 reads TGTGCCAGCAGTTTCGGGACCCACTCCGAGCAGTACTTC.

This clonotype was picked up a small number of times. V usage is TRBV9 and J usage is TRBJ1-1; D is undetermined. The CDR3 runs to 14 residues. CDR1 and CDR2 from the germline V gene are SGDLS and YYNGEE. Trimming removed 1 base at V and 1 base at J, with 8 bases between. In DNA, the CDR3 is TGTGCCAGCAGCGTAATCGGTTCGAACACTGAAGCTTTCTTT. Its protein product is CASSVIGSNTEAFF.

The J gene is TRBJ2-2, the V gene TRBV11-2; D unresolved. CDR1 SGHAT and CDR2 FQNNGV come from the germline V gene. Trimming stripped 1 base from V and 6 bases from J, with 6 bases between. The CDR3 loop spans 13 amino acids. The CDR3, as DNA: TGTGCCAGCAGCTTAGTTGAAGCCGGGGAGCTGTTTTTT. It codes for CASSLVEAGELFF.

Only a few counts were recorded for this clonotype. The rearrangement links TRBV4-2 to TRBJ2-7; the match to TRBD2 covers 7 bases. This CDR3 has 15 residues. Germline values: CDR1 LGHNA, CDR2 YNFKEQ. With 2 bases clipped from V and 4 bases from J, the junction kept 8 bases outside the gene matches. The CDR3 DNA reads TGTGCCAGCAGCCAACAGTGGGAGGGCCGGTACGAGCAGTACTTC. Its protein is CASSQQWEGRYEQYF.

This clonotype was detected only a few times. This chain joins TRBV5-5 and TRBJ1-1; no reliable D call. The CDR3 extends over 15 amino acids. The germline V gene has CDR1 SGHKS and CDR2 YYEKEE (reference sequence). Trimming cost V 0 bases and J 0 bases, with 9 bases left between them. CDR3 loop: CASSLGQFMNTEAFF. The CDR3 DNA is TGTGCCAGCAGCTTGGGTCAGTTCATGAACACTGAAGCTTTCTTT.

The chain carries TRBV19 and TRBJ2-1; TRBD2 is a possible D gene (5 bases). CDR3 length: 13 amino acids. Germline assignment: CDR1 LNHDA and CDR2 SQIVND (reference sequence). The V end was cut by 1 base, the J end by 8 bases, with 9 bases between. The CDR3 sequence is CASSIVSEDEQFF. Written as DNA, the CDR3 is TGTGCCAGTAGTATAGTATCGGAGGATGAGCAGTTCTTC.

This clonotype was observed a few times. The chain employs TRBV29-1 and TRBJ2-2; the D call may be TRBD1 or TRBD2 (5 bases each). V was trimmed by 2 bases and J by 6 bases, leaving 7 bases between them. Germline lookup yields CDR1 SQVTM and CDR2 ANQGSEA. The CDR3 length is 12 residues. CDR3 bases: TGCAGCGTTGAACGAGGGGCCGGGGAGCTGTTTTTT. This gives the protein CSVERGAGELFF.